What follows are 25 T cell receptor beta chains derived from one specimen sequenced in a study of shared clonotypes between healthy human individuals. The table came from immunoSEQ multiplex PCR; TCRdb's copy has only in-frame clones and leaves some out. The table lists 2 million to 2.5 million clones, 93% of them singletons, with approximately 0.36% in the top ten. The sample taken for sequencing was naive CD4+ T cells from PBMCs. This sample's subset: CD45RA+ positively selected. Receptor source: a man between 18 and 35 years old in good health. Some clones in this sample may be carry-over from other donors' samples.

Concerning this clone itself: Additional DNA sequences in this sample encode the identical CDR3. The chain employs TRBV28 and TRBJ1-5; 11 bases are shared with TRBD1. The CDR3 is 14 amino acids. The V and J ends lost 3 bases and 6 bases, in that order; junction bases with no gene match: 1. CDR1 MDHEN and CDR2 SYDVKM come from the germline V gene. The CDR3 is CASSLGTGGQPQHF. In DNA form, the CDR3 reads TGTGCCAGCAGTTTGGGGACAGGGGGTCAGCCCCAGCATTTT.

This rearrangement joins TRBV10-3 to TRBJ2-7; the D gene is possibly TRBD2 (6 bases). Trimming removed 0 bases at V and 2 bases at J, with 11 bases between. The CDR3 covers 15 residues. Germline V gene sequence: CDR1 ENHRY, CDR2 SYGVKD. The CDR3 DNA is TGTGCCATCAGTGAGTCGGAGGACTACCCCTACGAGCAGTACTTC. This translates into CAISESEDYPYEQYF.

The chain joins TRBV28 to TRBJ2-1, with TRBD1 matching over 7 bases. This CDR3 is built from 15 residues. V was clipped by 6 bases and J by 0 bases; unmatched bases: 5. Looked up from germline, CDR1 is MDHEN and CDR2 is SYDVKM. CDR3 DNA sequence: TGTGCCAGCAGGACAGGGTACAGCTCCTACAATGAGCAGTTCTTC. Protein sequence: CASRTGYSSYNEQFF.

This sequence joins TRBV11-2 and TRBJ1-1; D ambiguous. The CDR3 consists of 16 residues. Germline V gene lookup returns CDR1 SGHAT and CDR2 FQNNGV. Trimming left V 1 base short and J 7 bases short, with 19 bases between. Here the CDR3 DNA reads TGTGCCAGCAGCTTAGTTTCGGTTTGGCAGTTCGGTGAAGCTTTCTTT. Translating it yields CASSLVSVWQFGEAFF. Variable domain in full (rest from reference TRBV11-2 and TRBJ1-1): EAGVAQSPRYKIIEKRQSVAFWCNPISGHATLYWYQQILGQGPKLLIQFQNNGVVDDSQLPKDRFSAERLKGVDSTLKIQPAKLEDSAVYLCASSLVSVWQFGEAFFGQGTRLTVV.

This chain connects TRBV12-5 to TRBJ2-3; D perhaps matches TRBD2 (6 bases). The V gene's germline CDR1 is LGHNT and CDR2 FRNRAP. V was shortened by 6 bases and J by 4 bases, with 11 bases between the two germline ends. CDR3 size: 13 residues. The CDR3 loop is CASGPWGADTQYF. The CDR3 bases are TGTGCTAGTGGGCCATGGGGGGCAGATACGCAGTATTTT.

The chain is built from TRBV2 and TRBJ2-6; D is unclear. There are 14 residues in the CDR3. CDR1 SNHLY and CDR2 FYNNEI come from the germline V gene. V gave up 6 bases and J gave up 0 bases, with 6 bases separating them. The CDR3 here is CASSPDSGANVLTF. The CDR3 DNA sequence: TGTGCCAGCAGCCCCGACTCTGGGGCCAACGTCCTGACTTTC.

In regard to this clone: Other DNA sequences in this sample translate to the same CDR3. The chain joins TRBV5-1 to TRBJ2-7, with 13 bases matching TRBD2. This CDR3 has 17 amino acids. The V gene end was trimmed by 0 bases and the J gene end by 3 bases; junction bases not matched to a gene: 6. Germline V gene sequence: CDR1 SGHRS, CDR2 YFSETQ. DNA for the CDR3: TGCGCCAGCAGCTTGGAACTAGCGGGAGGGGGCCTCTACGAGCAGTACTTC. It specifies CASSLELAGGGLYEQYF.

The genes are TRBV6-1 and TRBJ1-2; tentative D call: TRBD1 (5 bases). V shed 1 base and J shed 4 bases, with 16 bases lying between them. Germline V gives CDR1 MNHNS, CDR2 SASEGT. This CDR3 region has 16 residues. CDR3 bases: TGTGCCAGCAGTGAAGTTTTCCGGGGGATGGGCTATGGCTACACCTTC. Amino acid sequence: CASSEVFRGMGYGYTF.

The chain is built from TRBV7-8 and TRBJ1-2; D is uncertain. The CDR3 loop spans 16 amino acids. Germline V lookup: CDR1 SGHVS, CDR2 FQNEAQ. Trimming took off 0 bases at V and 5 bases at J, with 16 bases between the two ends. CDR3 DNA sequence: TGTGCCAGCAGCTTAGCGAGACTGATCCCCGGTTATGGCTACACCTTC. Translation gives CASSLARLIPGYGYTF.

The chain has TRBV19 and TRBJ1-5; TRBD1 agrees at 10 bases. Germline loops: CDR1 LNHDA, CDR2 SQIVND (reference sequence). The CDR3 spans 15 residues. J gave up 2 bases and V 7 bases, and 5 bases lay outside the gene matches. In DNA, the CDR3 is TGTGCCAGTATGGATGGGACAGGGGGCAATCAGCCCCAGCATTTT. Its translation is CASMDGTGGNQPQHF.

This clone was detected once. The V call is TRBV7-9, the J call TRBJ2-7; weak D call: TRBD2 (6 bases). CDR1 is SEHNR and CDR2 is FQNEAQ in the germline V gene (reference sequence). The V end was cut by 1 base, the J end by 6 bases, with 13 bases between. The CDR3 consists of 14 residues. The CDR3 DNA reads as TGTGCCAGCAGCTTAGATTGGGACTCTGGCGAGCAGTACTTC. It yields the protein CASSLDWDSGEQYF.

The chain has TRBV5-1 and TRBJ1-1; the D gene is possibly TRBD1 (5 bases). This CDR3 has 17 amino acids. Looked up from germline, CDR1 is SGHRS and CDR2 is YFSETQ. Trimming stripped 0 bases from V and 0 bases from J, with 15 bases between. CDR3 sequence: CASSLAPGSLMNTEAFF. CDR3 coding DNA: TGCGCCAGCAGCTTGGCTCCAGGGAGTCTTATGAACACTGAAGCTTTCTTT.

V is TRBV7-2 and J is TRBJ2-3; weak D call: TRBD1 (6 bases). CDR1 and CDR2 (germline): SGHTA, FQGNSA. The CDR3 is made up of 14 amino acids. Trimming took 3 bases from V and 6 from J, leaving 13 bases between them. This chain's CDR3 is CASSFNLGGDTQYF. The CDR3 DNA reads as TGTGCCAGCAGCTTTAACCTAGGGGGTGATACGCAGTATTTT.

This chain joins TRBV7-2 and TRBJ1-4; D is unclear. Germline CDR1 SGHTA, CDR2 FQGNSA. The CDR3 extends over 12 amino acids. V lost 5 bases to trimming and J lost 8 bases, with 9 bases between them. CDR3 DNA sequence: TGTGCCAGCAGCGGGGAAAGCGAAAAACTGTTTTTT. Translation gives CASSGESEKLFF.

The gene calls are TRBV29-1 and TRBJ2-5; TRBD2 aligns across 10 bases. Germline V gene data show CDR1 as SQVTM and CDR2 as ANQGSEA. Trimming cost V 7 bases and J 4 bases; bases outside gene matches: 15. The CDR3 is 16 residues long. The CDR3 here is CSAVPLAGGGGETQYF. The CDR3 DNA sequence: TGCAGCGCCGTCCCATTAGCGGGAGGCGGGGGAGAGACCCAGTACTTC.

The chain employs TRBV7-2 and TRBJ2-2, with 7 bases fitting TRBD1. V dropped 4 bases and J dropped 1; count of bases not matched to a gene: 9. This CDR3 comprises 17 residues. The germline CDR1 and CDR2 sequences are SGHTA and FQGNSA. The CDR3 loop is CASSSRFGTVNTGELFF. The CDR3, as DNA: TGTGCCAGCAGCTCCCGTTTCGGGACAGTGAACACCGGGGAGCTGTTTTTT.

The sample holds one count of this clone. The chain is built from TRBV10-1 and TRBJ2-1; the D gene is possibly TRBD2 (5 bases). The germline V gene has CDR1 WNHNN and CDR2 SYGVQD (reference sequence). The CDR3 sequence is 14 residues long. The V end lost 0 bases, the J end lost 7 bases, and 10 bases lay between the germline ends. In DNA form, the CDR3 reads TGCGCCAGCAGTGAGTCGACTAATTTGAATGAGCAGTTCTTC. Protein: CASSESTNLNEQFF.

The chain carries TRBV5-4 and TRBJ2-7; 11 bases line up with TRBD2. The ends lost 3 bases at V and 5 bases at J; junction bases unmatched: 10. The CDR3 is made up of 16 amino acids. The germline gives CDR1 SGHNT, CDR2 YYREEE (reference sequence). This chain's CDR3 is CASSSLGVAGGNEQYF. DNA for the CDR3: TGTGCCAGCAGCTCCCTCGGGGTAGCGGGAGGGAACGAGCAGTACTTC.

The CDR3 is CASSSLGTGDYGYTF. CDR3 DNA sequence: TGTGCCAGCAGTTCCCTTGGGACAGGGGACTATGGCTACACCTTC. This chain uses TRBV28 with TRBJ1-2, with TRBD1 matching over 10 bases. The CDR3 has 15 amino acids. Trimming removed 4 bases from V and 3 bases from J; junction bases left unmatched: 5. Germline V gene sequence: CDR1 MDHEN, CDR2 SYDVKM.

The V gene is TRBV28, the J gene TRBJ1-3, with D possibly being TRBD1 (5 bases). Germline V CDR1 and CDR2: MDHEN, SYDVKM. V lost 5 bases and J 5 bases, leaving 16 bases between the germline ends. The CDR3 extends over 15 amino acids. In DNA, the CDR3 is TGTGCCAGCAGTCTTCGGGGGGGATTGCGAAACACCATATATTTT. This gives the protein CASSLRGGLRNTIYF.

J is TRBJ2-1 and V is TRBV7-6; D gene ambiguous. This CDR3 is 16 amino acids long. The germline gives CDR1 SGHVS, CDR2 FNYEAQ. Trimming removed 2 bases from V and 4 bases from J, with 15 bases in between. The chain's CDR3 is CASSLLLSSRYNEQFF. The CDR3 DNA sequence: TGTGCCAGCAGCTTATTACTCAGTTCGAGGTACAATGAGCAGTTCTTC.

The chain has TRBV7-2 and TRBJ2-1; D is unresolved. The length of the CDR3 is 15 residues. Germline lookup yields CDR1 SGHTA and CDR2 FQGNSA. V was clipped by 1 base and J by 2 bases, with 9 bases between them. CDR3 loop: CASSLEVPTYNEQFF. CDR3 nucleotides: TGTGCCAGCAGCTTAGAGGTACCAACCTACAATGAGCAGTTCTTC.

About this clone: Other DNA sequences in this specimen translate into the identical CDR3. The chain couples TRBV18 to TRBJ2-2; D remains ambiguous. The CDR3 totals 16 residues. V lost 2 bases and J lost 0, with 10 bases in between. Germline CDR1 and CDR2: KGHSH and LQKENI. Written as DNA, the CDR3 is TGTGCCAGCTCACCATTTGAGACGGCGAACACCGGGGAGCTGTTTTTT. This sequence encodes CASSPFETANTGELFF. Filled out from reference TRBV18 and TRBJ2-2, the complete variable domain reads NAGVMQNPRHLVRRRGQEARLRCSPMKGHSHVYWYRQLPEEGLKFMVYLQKENIIDESGMPKERFSAEFPKEGPSILRIQQVVRGDSAAYFCASSPFETANTGELFFGEGSRLTVL.

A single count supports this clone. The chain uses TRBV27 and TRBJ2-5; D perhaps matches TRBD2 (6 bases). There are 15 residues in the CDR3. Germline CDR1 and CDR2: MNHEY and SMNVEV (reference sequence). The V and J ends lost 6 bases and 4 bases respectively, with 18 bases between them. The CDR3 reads CASRPAPGLRETQYF. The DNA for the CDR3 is TGTGCCAGCAGACCTGCGCCGGGACTCCGAGAGACCCAGTACTTC.

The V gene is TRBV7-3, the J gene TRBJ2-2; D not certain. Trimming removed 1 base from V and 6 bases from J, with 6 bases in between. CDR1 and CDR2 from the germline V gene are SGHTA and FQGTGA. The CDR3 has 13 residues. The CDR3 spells CASSLSRAGELFF. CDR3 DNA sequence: TGTGCCAGCAGCTTAAGTAGAGCCGGGGAGCTGTTTTTT. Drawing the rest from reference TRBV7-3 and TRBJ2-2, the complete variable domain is GAGVSQTPSNKVTEKGKYVELRCDPISGHTALYWYRQSLGQGPEFLIYFQGTGAADDSGLPNDRFFAVRPEGSVSTLKIQRTERGDSAVYLCASSLSRAGELFFGEGSRLTVL.